The text below deals with one T cell receptor (beta chain). Antigen: not known. This sample was taken from a study of beta chain features in type 1 diabetes. The investigators reverse transcribed all of the isolated RNA, so they sequenced expressed TCRB transcripts. The table came from immunoSEQ multiplex PCR; TCRdb's copy has only in-frame clones and leaves some out. The sample holds hundreds of thousands of clones, around 15% seen once. Whole-study results and caveats: Diminished insertions and augmented deletions at VDJ junctions characterized type 1 diabetes patients.

This CDR3 is built from 17 residues. Source material: naive CD4+ T cells from blood. This clonotype was sampled from a man aged 18 to 35 in good health. The chain joins TRBV21-1 to TRBJ2-7; TRBD2, as called in the table, went unchecked against the DNA. TRBV21-1 is designated a pseudogene. CDR3 DNA sequence: TGTGCCAGCAGCACAAAACGGGGACTAGCGGAGGACTACGAGCAGTACTTC. Residues: CASSTKRGLAEDYEQYF.